The source of this TCR beta chain is a study of CD8+ T cells in alopecia areata. The study's findings and limits: Any link of baseline CD8+ expansion to response, resting on one nonresponder, remains uncertain. Shared TCR sequences were less clear between patients than in mice, possibly partly from HLA diversity. Persistence during tofacitinib was seen for many expanded lesional clones in scalp and blood.

V lost 6 bases to trimming and J lost 0 bases, with 9 bases between them. Germline V gives CDR1 GTSNPN, CDR2 SVGIG (reference sequence). This CDR3 spans 14 amino acids. As for treatment: oral pan-JAK inhibitor, 5-10 mg twice daily. RNA extraction was followed by reverse transcription into cDNA, which acted as the sequencing template. The protocol was immunoSEQ multiplex PCR, while the TCRdb copy is restricted to in-frame clones and leaves out a portion. In the table there are about 210,000 clones, approximately 40% of which are singletons. A remark on this clone: The antigen is not known.

Source: CD4+ T cells sorted from blood, taken at approximately week 37, from a patient treated with tofacitinib. This TCR was recovered from a human donor with alopecia areata. The gene calls are TRBV30 and TRBJ2-6; possibly TRBD2 for D (6 bases). The CDR3 nucleotides read TGTGCCTGTCGCGGGATCTCTGGGGCCAACGTCCTGACTTTC. Translating it yields CACRGISGANVLTF.